This entry lists 18 T cell receptor beta chains sequenced from one sample in a study of response to subunit inactivated influenza vaccine listed by TCRdb under 2018. Library preparation used RT-PCR. Sequenced using an Illumina HiSeq 2500. In-frame beta chains were kept once TCRdb had trimmed the public reads at Q25 with fastp and called clones with MiXCR. Records with the same CDR3 protein are collapsed into one entry carrying the most frequent genes and DNA. This sample holds approximately 520,000 distinct CDR3 sequences; approximately 15% were observed only once. In total, the top ten clones hold less than 4% of the sample. The specimen was CD4+ T cells sorted from PBMCs, collected approximately 25 months after vaccination. The receptors derive from a man aged 50 to 69 who received an inactivated influenza vaccine. Donor details come from another sample of the same person, matched by shared clones.

This chain uses TRBV12-3 or TRBV12-4 with TRBJ1-1; D is uncertain. This CDR3 is 14 amino acids long. Trimming pared 5 bases from V and 1 base from J, leaving 11 bases between. CDR3 nucleotides: TGTGCCAGCAGTATCCCCCGAGCGAACACTGAAGCTTTCTTT. The encoded protein is CASSIPRANTEAFF.

The chain has TRBV5-1 and TRBJ2-7, with TRBD2 identical over 9 bases. There are 17 residues in the CDR3. Per germline, CDR1 SGHRS and CDR2 YFSETQ. The J segment lost 1 base and the V segment lost 0 bases, leaving 8 bases of the junction unmatched. The CDR3 here is CASSLVGSGSRSYEQYF. The CDR3 region has the DNA TGCGCCAGCAGCTTGGTTGGTAGCGGGAGCAGATCCTACGAGCAGTACTTC.

The chain links TRBV3-1 to TRBJ2-7, with 13 bases fitting TRBD2. The CDR3 spans 15 residues. Germline lookup yields CDR1 LGHDT and CDR2 YNNKEL (reference sequence). J gave up 7 bases and V 4 bases, and 7 bases lay outside the gene matches. CDR3 residues: CASSPRRLAGGEQYF. DNA of the CDR3: TGTGCCAGCAGCCCCCGGAGACTAGCGGGAGGTGAGCAGTACTTC.

The sample holds many counts of this clonotype. CDR3 residues: CASAAYNEQFF. CDR3 coding DNA: TGTGCCAGCGCCGCATACAATGAGCAGTTCTTC. The rearrangement links TRBV28 to TRBJ2-1; D call uncertain. Germline loops: CDR1 MDHEN, CDR2 SYDVKM. The V end was cut by 8 bases, the J end by 4 bases, with 6 bases between. There are 11 residues in the CDR3.

J is TRBJ2-5 and V is TRBV20-1, with D possibly being TRBD2 (6 bases). The length of the CDR3 is 15 residues. Germline CDR1 and CDR2: DFQATT and SNEGSKA (reference sequence). V lost 2 bases and J 5 bases, leaving 18 bases between the germline ends. CDR3: CSARPPTSSRETQYF. The DNA of the CDR3 is TGCAGTGCTAGACCCCCGACTAGTAGCCGGGAGACCCAGTACTTC.

This chain connects TRBV12-3 or TRBV12-4 to TRBJ2-1, with D possibly called TRBD1 or TRBD2 (6 bases each). V was trimmed by 8 bases and J by 0 bases, leaving 17 bases between them. The CDR3 runs to 16 residues. This CDR3 reads CASEDRRGGSYNEQFF. The CDR3 DNA reads as TGTGCCAGCGAAGACAGGCGGGGAGGCTCCTACAATGAGCAGTTCTTC.

There are a few counts of this clonotype. The chain couples TRBV20-1 to TRBJ2-1; 8 bases map to TRBD2. In germline, CDR1 is DFQATT, CDR2 SNEGSKA (reference sequence). The trim removed 5 bases at V and 2 bases at J, leaving 5 bases unmatched. CDR3 length equals 14 residues. CDR3 in amino acids: CSAPRTSTYNEQFF. CDR3 nucleotide sequence: TGCAGTGCTCCCCGGACTAGCACCTACAATGAGCAGTTCTTC.

This clonotype has only a few counts. The chain links TRBV7-9 to TRBJ2-5; D remains ambiguous. The germline gives CDR1 SEHNR, CDR2 FQNEAQ (reference sequence). The V end lost 1 base, the J end lost 0 bases, and 12 bases lay between the germline ends. The CDR3 has 16 amino acids. This CDR3 reads CASSLGSVSYQETQYF. The CDR3 nucleotides are TGTGCCAGCAGCTTAGGATCGGTTTCGTACCAAGAGACCCAGTACTTC.

Only a few counts were recorded for this clonotype. The gene calls are TRBV20-1 and TRBJ1-4; D possibly corresponds to TRBD1 (5 bases). Germline CDR1 and CDR2: DFQATT and SNEGSKA (reference sequence). V lost 5 bases to trimming and J lost 8 bases, with 15 bases between them. This CDR3 spans 13 amino acids. This chain's CDR3 is CSAGDGGKEKLFF. CDR3 DNA: TGCAGTGCTGGGGACGGGGGGAAGGAAAAACTGTTTTTT.

The table lists this clonotype with a few counts. The V gene is TRBV4-1, the J gene TRBJ2-3; D gene uncertain. This CDR3 comprises 14 residues. From germline, CDR1 is MGHRA and CDR2 YSYEKL. The V and J ends lost 3 bases and 3 bases respectively, with 10 bases between them. The CDR3 sequence: CASSQTSDTDTQYF. The CDR3 nucleotides read TGCGCCAGCAGCCAGACGTCGGATACAGATACGCAGTATTTT.

This clonotype was counted between two and nine times. The chain links TRBV7-8 to TRBJ2-7; TRBD1 aligns across 9 bases. V shed 2 bases, J shed 3 bases, and the junction held 8 bases outside the gene matches. Germline V CDR1 and CDR2: SGHVS, FQNEAQ. CDR3 length: 16 amino acids. CDR3 sequence reads: CASSLRFRDRVYEQYF. The CDR3 DNA sequence: TGTGCCAGCAGCTTAAGATTCCGGGACAGGGTCTACGAGCAGTACTTC.

This chain links TRBV20-1 with TRBJ2-5; D ambiguous. Germline lookup yields CDR1 DFQATT and CDR2 SNEGSKA (reference sequence). The CDR3 extends over 15 amino acids. Trimming cost V 0 bases and J 2 bases, with 13 bases left between them. The CDR3 region is CSARDLTEIQETQYF. CDR3 nucleotide sequence: TGCAGTGCTAGAGATCTGACGGAAATACAAGAGACCCAGTACTTC.

This clonotype was counted between two and nine times. Here the CDR3 reads CASSPLGSSGPYNEQFF. The CDR3 coding sequence is TGTGCCAGCAGCCCCTTGGGTTCTAGCGGTCCCTACAATGAGCAGTTCTTC. This sequence joins TRBV7-2 and TRBJ2-1, with 7 bases matching TRBD2. CDR1 and CDR2 (germline): SGHTA, FQGNSA. CDR3 length equals 17 residues. V was pared by 5 bases and J by 2 bases, with 12 bases of the junction left unmatched.

This clonotype has ten or more counts. The chain combines TRBV12-3 or TRBV12-4 with TRBJ2-6; no clear D. CDR3 length: 15 amino acids. Trimming shortened V by 2 bases and J by 0 bases, and 5 bases separated the two germline ends. In DNA, the CDR3 is TGTGCCAGCAGTTTACGTACCTCTGGGGCCAACGTCCTGACTTTC. Its protein is CASSLRTSGANVLTF.

This clonotype was counted only a few times. The chain links TRBV29-1 to TRBJ2-7; 7 positions agree with TRBD1. Germline CDR1 and CDR2: SQVTM and ANQGSEA. Unmatched junction bases numbered 7, after V lost 8 bases and J lost 3 bases. This CDR3 comprises 12 residues. CDR3 bases: TGCAGCTCCCGGGACAGTTTCTACGAGCAGTACTTC. Translating gives CSSRDSFYEQYF.

This chain links TRBV20-1 with TRBJ2-3; 13 nucleotides agree with TRBD2. This CDR3 region has 14 residues. V shed 5 bases, J shed 6 bases, and the junction held 5 bases outside the gene matches. The germline V gene has CDR1 DFQATT and CDR2 SNEGSKA (reference sequence). CDR3 sequence: CSALGLAGVDTQYF. CDR3 nucleotides: TGCAGTGCTTTAGGACTAGCGGGAGTGGATACGCAGTATTTT.

There are a few counts of this clonotype. The CDR3 here is CASSFLVSKYSPGELFF. The CDR3 DNA reads as TGTGCCAGCAGTTTCCTCGTCTCAAAATACAGTCCCGGGGAGCTGTTTTTT. The rearrangement links TRBV12-3 or TRBV12-4 to TRBJ2-2; D ambiguous. V lost 3 bases, J lost 6 bases, and 20 bases lay in between. The CDR3 contains 17 residues.

This clonotype showed up just a few times. V and J are TRBV7-2 and TRBJ2-5, with D possibly being TRBD2 (5 bases). The ends were cut back, 7 bases at V and 0 bases at J, with 15 bases in the middle. Germline V gene sequence: CDR1 SGHTA, CDR2 FQGNSA. The CDR3 length is 15 residues. CDR3 sequence reads: CASTSSVGNQETQYF. The DNA for the CDR3 is TGTGCCAGCACGTCTTCGGTCGGGAACCAAGAGACCCAGTACTTC.